The entry below describes one TCR beta chain. Sequencing used immunoSEQ multiplex PCR; TCRdb keeps in-frame clones, though not all of them. Among roughly 400,000 clones listed, around 90% were seen once. The entry originates in a study of control samples from healthy donors and cancer patients. The CDR3 totals 12 residues. Germline assignment: CDR1 MDHEN and CDR2 SYDVKM. Trimming took off 6 bases at V and 7 bases at J, with 7 bases between the two ends. The TCR originated in a middle-aged man with head and neck cancer. The sample taken for sequencing was PBMCs. The chain has TRBV28 and TRBJ1-6; D uncertain. CDR3 bases: TGTGCCAGCAGGGTCATGAATTCACCCCTCCACTTT. Residues: CASRVMNSPLHF. The full variable domain, completed using reference TRBV28 and TRBJ1-6, is DVKVTQSSRYLVKRTGEKVFLECVQDMDHENMFWYRQDPGLGLRLIYFSYDVKMKEKGDIPEGYSVSREKKERFSLILESASTNQTSMYLCASRVMNSPLHFGNGTRLTVT.